Each of the 20 T cell receptor beta chains below was sequenced from the same sample in a study of blood T cell repertoires in COVID-19. Data came from immunoSEQ multiplex PCR; TCRdb stores just in-frame clones and leaves some out. The sample yields hundreds of thousands of clones, about 90% seen once. The sample comprised peripheral blood. Receptor source: a woman under 40 with COVID-19, enrolled during active disease.

CDR3 sequence: CASSGTGNSPLHF. CDR3 DNA sequence: TGTGCCAGCAGTGGGACAGGGAATTCACCCCTCCACTTT. The chain recombines TRBV2 with TRBJ1-6; 8 bases agree with TRBD1. The CDR3 runs to 13 residues. V dropped 4 bases and J dropped 7; count of bases not matched to a gene: 0. CDR1 is SNHLY and CDR2 is FYNNEI in the germline V gene.

This clone was counted once. The chain uses TRBV5-1 and TRBJ1-1, with 7 bases identical to TRBD1. This CDR3 has 15 residues. Trimming cost V 6 bases and J 5 bases; bases outside gene matches: 13. Germline V gene sequence: CDR1 SGHRS, CDR2 YFSETQ. The CDR3 coding sequence is TGCGCCAGCACTTCTTCCGGGACAGAAACGACTGAAGCTTTCTTT. Translating it yields CASTSSGTETTEAFF. The full variable domain, with the rest looked up from reference TRBV5-1 and TRBJ1-1, is KAGVTQTPRYLIKTRGQQVTLSCSPISGHRSVSWYQQTPGQGLQFLFEYFSETQRNKGNFPGRFSGRQFSNSRSEMNVSTLELGDSALYLCASTSSGTETTEAFFGQGTRLTVV.

The rearrangement uses TRBV5-1 and TRBJ1-4; 7 nucleotides line up with TRBD1. CDR3 length equals 15 residues. Germline values: CDR1 SGHRS, CDR2 YFSETQ. Trimming cost V 4 bases and J 9 bases; bases outside gene matches: 12. In nucleotides, the CDR3 is TGCGCCAGCAGCGTCAGGGGGGTGGACAAACAAAAACTGTTTTTT. The encoded protein is CASSVRGVDKQKLFF.

The V and J genes are TRBV27 and TRBJ2-6; 8 bases are a match to TRBD1. V lost 2 bases and J lost 4; bases outside the gene matches: 7. The CDR3 has 17 amino acids. Per the germline V gene, CDR1 is MNHEY and CDR2 is SMNVEV (reference sequence). CDR3 sequence (DNA): TGTGCCAGCAGTTTAAAGATCAGGGGGCCAGGGGCCAACGTCCTGACTTTC. Translating gives CASSLKIRGPGANVLTF.

The rearrangement joins TRBV5-1 to TRBJ2-1; D unclear. This CDR3 contains 15 residues. V lost 3 bases, J lost 0 bases, and 10 bases lay in between. Looked up from germline, CDR1 is SGHRS and CDR2 is YFSETQ. CDR3 sequence: CASSSQVSSYNEQFF. CDR3 sequence (DNA): TGCGCCAGCAGCTCCCAGGTGAGCTCCTACAATGAGCAGTTCTTC.

The chain combines TRBV11-3 with TRBJ2-3; D call uncertain. The V end lost 6 bases, the J end lost 7 bases, and 17 bases lay between the germline ends. Germline V lookup: CDR1 SGHNT, CDR2 YENEEA. This CDR3 is built from 14 residues. The CDR3 DNA reads TGTGCCAGCAGTGGCCTTGAAACCTCCAATACGCAGTATTTT. Protein sequence: CASSGLETSNTQYF.

V is TRBV27 and J is TRBJ2-7; TRBD1 matches 7 bases. Germline values: CDR1 MNHEY, CDR2 SMNVEV (reference sequence). With V trimmed by 8 bases and J by 2 bases, 15 bases remained unmatched. The CDR3 has 16 amino acids. The CDR3 DNA reads TGTGCCAGCGGGTATCCTTTGGACAGGCAACCCTACGAGCAGTACTTC. Translating it yields CASGYPLDRQPYEQYF.

V gene TRBV18 combines with J gene TRBJ2-1, with 10 nucleotides matching TRBD2. V lost 3 bases, J lost 0 bases, and 5 bases stayed unmatched. Germline V lookup: CDR1 KGHSH, CDR2 LQKENI. The CDR3 sequence is 17 residues long. The CDR3 DNA is TGTGCCAGCTCACCTACTAGCGGGGACGTCTCCTACAATGAGCAGTTCTTC. This encodes CASSPTSGDVSYNEQFF.

The genes are TRBV7-9 and TRBJ1-1; a weak D match, TRBD1 (6 bases). This CDR3 is 14 amino acids long. The germline gives CDR1 SEHNR, CDR2 FQNEAQ (reference sequence). The V end was cut by 5 bases, the J end by 4 bases, with 14 bases between. CDR3: CASSQQGLRTEAFF. DNA for the CDR3: TGTGCCAGCAGCCAACAGGGTTTACGCACTGAAGCTTTCTTT.

This chain links TRBV19 with TRBJ1-6; 9 bases align to TRBD1. The junction had 14 bases not matched to a gene; V was cut back by 6 bases and J by 11 bases. The CDR3 length is 16 residues. Germline CDR1 and CDR2: LNHDA and SQIVND (reference sequence). DNA of the CDR3: TGTGCCAGTAGCCCGAAGGACAGGGGTGCGTTTACACCCCTCCACTTT. Translated, it gives CASSPKDRGAFTPLHF.

The genes are TRBV2 and TRBJ1-1; maybe TRBD1 (6 bases). The CDR3 is 13 residues long. The V end was cut by 6 bases, the J end by 1 base, with 9 bases between. CDR1 and CDR2 from the germline V gene are SNHLY and FYNNEI. CDR3 in amino acids: CASRQGTNTEAFF. As DNA, the CDR3 is TGTGCCAGCAGACAGGGAACGAACACTGAAGCTTTCTTT.

The V gene is TRBV21-1, the J gene TRBJ2-7; the DNA was not compared with TRBD1, the D call given in the table. TRBV21-1 counts as a pseudogene. The CDR3 loop spans 16 amino acids. The CDR3, as DNA: TGTGCCAGCAGCCAAGGAAAGGGGGCGAGTTCTCGAGAGCAGTACTTC. This encodes CASSQGKGASSREQYF.

This chain uses TRBV5-1 with TRBJ2-5, with TRBD1 matching over 7 bases. Germline V gene data show CDR1 as SGHRS and CDR2 as YFSETQ. This CDR3 spans 14 amino acids. J lost 3 bases, V lost 3 bases, and 5 bases had no gene match. The CDR3 DNA reads as TGCGCCAGCAGCTACAGGGGTCCCAAAGAGACCCAGTACTTC. It translates to CASSYRGPKETQYF.

This clone was seen a single time. This rearrangement joins TRBV19 to TRBJ2-7, with 11 nucleotides matching TRBD1. The CDR3 length is 15 residues. CDR1 is LNHDA and CDR2 is SQIVND in the germline V gene (reference sequence). V dropped 4 bases and J dropped 2; count of bases not matched to a gene: 4. The CDR3 spells CASSRGTGGTYEQYF. The CDR3 nucleotides are TGTGCCAGTAGTAGAGGGACAGGGGGGACCTACGAGCAGTACTTC.

There are a few counts of this clone. The chain links TRBV4-1 to TRBJ1-1, with D unclear. Germline CDR1 MGHRA, CDR2 YSYEKL. CDR3 length equals 15 residues. Trimming took 2 bases from V and 4 from J, leaving 14 bases between them. CDR3 protein: CASSQPGRGSTEAFF. The CDR3 DNA sequence: TGCGCCAGCAGCCAACCGGGAAGAGGGAGCACTGAAGCTTTCTTT.

The gene calls are TRBV5-6 and TRBJ2-7; 8 bases fit TRBD1. The CDR3 length is 15 residues. Germline loops: CDR1 SGHDT, CDR2 YYEEEE. V lost 2 bases, J lost 4 bases, and 8 bases stayed unmatched. The DNA for the CDR3 is TGTGCCAGCAGCTTTCCAGGGGGCTTAAGGTACGAGCAGTACTTC. This sequence encodes CASSFPGGLRYEQYF. The variable domain in full, with the rest retrieved from reference TRBV5-6 and TRBJ2-7, is DAGVTQSPTHLIKTRGQQVTLRCSPKSGHDTVSWYQQALGQGPQFIFQYYEEEERQRGNFPDRFSGHQFPNYSSELNVNALLLGDSALYLCASSFPGGLRYEQYFGPGTRLTVT.

The chain combines TRBV6-6 with TRBJ2-1; 10 bases match TRBD1. Germline V CDR1 and CDR2: MNHNY, SVGAGI (reference sequence). The CDR3 totals 17 residues. Germline trimming cut 5 bases from V and 3 bases from J; bases unmatched to any gene: 10. The CDR3 coding sequence is TGTGCCAGCAGTCGAGCCACCGGGACAGGGGACTACAATGAGCAGTTCTTC. Its protein product is CASSRATGTGDYNEQFF.

The gene calls are TRBV27 and TRBJ1-6; TRBD1 matches at 9 bases. J gave up 7 bases and V 4 bases, and 2 bases lay outside the gene matches. The CDR3 spans 14 residues. Germline V gives CDR1 MNHEY, CDR2 SMNVEV (reference sequence). The CDR3: CASSWGQGNSPLHF. CDR3 in DNA: TGTGCCAGCAGTTGGGGACAGGGAAATTCACCCCTCCACTTT.

Here the CDR3 reads CASSPRTTGQSPLHF. The CDR3 region has the DNA TGTGCCAGCAGCCCCCGGACAACTGGACAATCACCCCTCCACTTT. The chain uses TRBV5-4 and TRBJ1-6; possibly TRBD1 for D (5 bases). V lost 4 bases and J lost 10, with 18 bases in between. Germline V gene sequence: CDR1 SGHNT, CDR2 YYREEE (reference sequence). The CDR3 spans 15 residues.

The chain recombines TRBV27 with TRBJ1-2; TRBD1 is a possible D gene (6 bases). The germline V and J ends were trimmed by 4 bases and 7 bases, with 13 bases remaining between them. Germline V gene sequence: CDR1 MNHEY, CDR2 SMNVEV (reference sequence). The CDR3 is 13 residues long. The chain's CDR3 is CASSYRDDAGYTF. CDR3 bases: TGTGCCAGCAGTTACAGGGATGATGCTGGCTACACCTTC.